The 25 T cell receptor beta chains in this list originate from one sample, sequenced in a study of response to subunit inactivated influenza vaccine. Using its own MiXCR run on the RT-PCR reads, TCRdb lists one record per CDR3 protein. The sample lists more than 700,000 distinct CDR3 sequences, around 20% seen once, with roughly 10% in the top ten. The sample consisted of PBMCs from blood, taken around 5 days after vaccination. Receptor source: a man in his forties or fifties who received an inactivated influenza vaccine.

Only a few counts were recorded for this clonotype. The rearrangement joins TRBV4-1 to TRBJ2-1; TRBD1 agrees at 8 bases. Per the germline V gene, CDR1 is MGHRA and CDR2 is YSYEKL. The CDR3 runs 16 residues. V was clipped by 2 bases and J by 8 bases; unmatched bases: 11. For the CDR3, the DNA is TGCGCCAGCAGCCAACCCCGGGACAGGAAATTCTATGAGCAGTTCTTC. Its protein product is CASSQPRDRKFYEQFF.

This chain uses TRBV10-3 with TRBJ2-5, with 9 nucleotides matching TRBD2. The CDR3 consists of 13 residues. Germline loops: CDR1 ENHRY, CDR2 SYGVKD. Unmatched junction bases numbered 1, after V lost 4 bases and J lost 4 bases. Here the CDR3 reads CAISVGLAETQYF. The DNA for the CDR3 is TGTGCCATCAGTGTGGGACTAGCAGAGACCCAGTACTTC.

The DNA of the CDR3 is TGTGCCACCAGCAGAGTTGTACGGCGGGACAACTACGAGCAGTACTTC. Amino acids: CATSRVVRRDNYEQYF. The rearrangement links TRBV15 to TRBJ2-7; D possibly uses TRBD1 or TRBD2 (6 bases each). The germline V gene encodes CDR1 LNHNV and CDR2 YYDKDF (reference sequence). This CDR3 is 16 amino acids long. V was cut by 1 base and J by 3 bases, with 16 bases left in between.

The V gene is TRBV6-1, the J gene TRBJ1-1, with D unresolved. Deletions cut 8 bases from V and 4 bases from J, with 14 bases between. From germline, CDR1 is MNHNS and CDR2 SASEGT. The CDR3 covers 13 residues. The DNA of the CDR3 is TGTGCCAGCCGGCCCGGGCTGGGCACTGAAGCTTTCTTT. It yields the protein CASRPGLGTEAFF.

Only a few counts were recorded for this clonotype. DNA of the CDR3: TGTGCCAGCAGCGGACTTGTAGCGGGCAGCTCCTACAATGAGCAGTTCTTC. As protein: CASSGLVAGSSYNEQFF. The chain joins TRBV7-2 to TRBJ2-1, with 7 bases matching TRBD2. The V segment lost 5 bases and the J segment 0 bases; nucleotides outside the gene matches: 10. The CDR3 length is 17 residues. Germline V lookup: CDR1 SGHTA, CDR2 FQGNSA.

The CDR3 sequence is CATSVGGRGGELFF. CDR3 sequence (DNA): TGTGCCACCAGTGTCGGGGGCCGCGGCGGGGAGCTGTTTTTT. This sequence joins TRBV24-1 and TRBJ2-2; the D call may be TRBD1 or TRBD2 (6 bases each). Germline lookup yields CDR1 KGHDR and CDR2 SFDVKD. The CDR3 is 14 residues long. Trimming stripped 5 bases from V and 7 bases from J, with 13 bases between.

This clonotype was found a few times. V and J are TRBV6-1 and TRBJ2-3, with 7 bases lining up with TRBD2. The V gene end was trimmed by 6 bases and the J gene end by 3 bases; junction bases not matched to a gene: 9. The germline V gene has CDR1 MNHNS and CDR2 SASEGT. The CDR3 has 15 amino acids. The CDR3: CASSPGLSGTDTQYF. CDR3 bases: TGTGCCAGCAGCCCGGGACTATCGGGGACAGATACGCAGTATTTT.

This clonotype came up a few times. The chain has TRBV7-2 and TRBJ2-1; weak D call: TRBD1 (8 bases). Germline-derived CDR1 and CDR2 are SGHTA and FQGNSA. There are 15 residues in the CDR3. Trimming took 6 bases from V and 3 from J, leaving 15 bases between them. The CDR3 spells CASSTQGGSYNEQFF. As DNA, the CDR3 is TGTGCCAGCAGTACACAGGGGGGGAGCTACAATGAGCAGTTCTTC.

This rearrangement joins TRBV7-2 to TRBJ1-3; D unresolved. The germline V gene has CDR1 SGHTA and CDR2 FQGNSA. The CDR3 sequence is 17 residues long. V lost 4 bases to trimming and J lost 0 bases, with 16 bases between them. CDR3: CASSYGTQLYSGNTIYF. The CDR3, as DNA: TGTGCCAGCAGCTACGGTACCCAGTTATACTCTGGAAACACCATATATTTT.

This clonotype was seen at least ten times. The DNA of the CDR3 is TGTGCCAGCAGCCGGGAACCTCTGGGACTAGCGGGGGCCCAGTACTTC. Translation gives CASSREPLGLAGAQYF. The gene calls are TRBV4-2 and TRBJ2-5; 14 positions agree with TRBD2. With V trimmed by 4 bases and J by 9 bases, 10 bases remained unmatched. CDR1 and CDR2 (germline): LGHNA, YNFKEQ. This CDR3 has 16 residues.

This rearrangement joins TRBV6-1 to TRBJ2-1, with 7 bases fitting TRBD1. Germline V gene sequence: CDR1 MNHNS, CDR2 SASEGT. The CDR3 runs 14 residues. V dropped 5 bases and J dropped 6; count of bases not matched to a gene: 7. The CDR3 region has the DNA TGTGCCAGCAGTACAGGGGTAGCTCTCAATGAGCAGTTCTTC. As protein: CASSTGVALNEQFF.

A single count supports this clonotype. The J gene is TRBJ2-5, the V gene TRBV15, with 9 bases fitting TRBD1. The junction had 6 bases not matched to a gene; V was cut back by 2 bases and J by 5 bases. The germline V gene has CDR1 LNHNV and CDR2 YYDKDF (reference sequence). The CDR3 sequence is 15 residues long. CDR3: CATSRTGGFGETQYF. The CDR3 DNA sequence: TGTGCCACCAGCAGAACAGGGGGCTTTGGTGAGACCCAGTACTTC.

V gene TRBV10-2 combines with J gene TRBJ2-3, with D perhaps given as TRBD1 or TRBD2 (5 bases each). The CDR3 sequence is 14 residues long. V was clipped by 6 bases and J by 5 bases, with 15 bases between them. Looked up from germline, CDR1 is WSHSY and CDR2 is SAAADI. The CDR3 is CASSYGTSGDTQYF. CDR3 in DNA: TGCGCCAGCAGCTATGGGACCTCGGGAGATACGCAGTATTTT.

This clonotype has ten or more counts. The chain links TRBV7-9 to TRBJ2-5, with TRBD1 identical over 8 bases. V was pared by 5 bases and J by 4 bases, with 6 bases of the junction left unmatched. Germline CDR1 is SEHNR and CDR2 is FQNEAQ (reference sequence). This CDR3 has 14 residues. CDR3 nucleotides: TGTGCCAGCAGCCCTCGGACAGGGAGAGAGACCCAGTACTTC. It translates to CASSPRTGRETQYF.

The CDR3 protein is CAISERGDTGELFF. As DNA, the CDR3 is TGTGCCATCAGTGAGAGGGGGGACACCGGGGAGCTGTTTTTT. The genes are TRBV10-3 and TRBJ2-2; D may match TRBD1 or TRBD2 (6 bases each). The V and J ends lost 2 bases and 3 bases respectively, with 7 bases between them. The CDR3 spans 14 residues. Germline CDR1 reads ENHRY; CDR2 reads SYGVKD.

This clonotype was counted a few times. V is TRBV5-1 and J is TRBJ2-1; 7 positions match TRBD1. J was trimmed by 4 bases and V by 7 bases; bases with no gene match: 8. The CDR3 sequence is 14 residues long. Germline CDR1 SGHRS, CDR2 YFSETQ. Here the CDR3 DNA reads TGCGCCAGCTTCTACGGACAGGATTACAATGAGCAGTTCTTC. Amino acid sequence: CASFYGQDYNEQFF.

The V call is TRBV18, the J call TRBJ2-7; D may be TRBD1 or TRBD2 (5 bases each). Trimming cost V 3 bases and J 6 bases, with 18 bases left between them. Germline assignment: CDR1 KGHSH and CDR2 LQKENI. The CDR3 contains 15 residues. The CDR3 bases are TGTGCCAGCTCACCGACTTTTGGGACGGGGTCCGAGCAGTACTTC. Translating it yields CASSPTFGTGSEQYF.

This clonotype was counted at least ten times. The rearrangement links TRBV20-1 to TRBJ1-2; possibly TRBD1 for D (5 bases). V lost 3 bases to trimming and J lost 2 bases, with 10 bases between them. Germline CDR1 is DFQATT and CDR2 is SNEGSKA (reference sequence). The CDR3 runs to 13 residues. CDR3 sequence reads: CSARVRGNYGYTF. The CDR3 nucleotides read TGCAGTGCTAGGGTTCGGGGCAACTATGGCTACACCTTC.

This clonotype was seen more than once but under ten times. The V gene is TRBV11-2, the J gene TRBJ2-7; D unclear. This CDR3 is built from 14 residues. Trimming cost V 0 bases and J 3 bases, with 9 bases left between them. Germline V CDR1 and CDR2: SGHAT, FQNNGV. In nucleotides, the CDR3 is TGTGCCAGCAGCTTAGAGGGGATGCGCTACGAGCAGTACTTC. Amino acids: CASSLEGMRYEQYF.

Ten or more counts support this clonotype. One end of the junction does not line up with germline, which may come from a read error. The CDR3 DNA follows: TGCAGTACTAGGCTATGGGGGGGCAATCAGCCCCAGCATTTT. This encodes CSTRLWGGNQPQHF. V usage is TRBV20-1 and J usage is TRBJ1-5; maybe TRBD1 (5 bases). CDR3 length: 14 residues. Germline V gives CDR1 DFQATT, CDR2 SNEGSKA (reference sequence).

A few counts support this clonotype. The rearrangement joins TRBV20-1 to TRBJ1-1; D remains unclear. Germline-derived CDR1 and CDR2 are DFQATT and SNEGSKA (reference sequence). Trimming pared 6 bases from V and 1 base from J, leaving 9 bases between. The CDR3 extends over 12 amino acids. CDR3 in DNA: TGCAGTGCCCCAATTAGGAACACTGAAGCTTTCTTT. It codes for CSAPIRNTEAFF.

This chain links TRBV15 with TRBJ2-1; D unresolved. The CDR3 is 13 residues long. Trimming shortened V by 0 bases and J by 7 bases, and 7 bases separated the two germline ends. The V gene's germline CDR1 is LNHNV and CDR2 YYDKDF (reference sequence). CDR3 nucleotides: TGTGCCACCAGCAGAGATCGGAAGAATGAGCAGTTCTTC. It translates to CATSRDRKNEQFF. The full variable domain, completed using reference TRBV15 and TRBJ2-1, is DAMVIQNPRYQVTQFGKPVTLSCSQTLNHNVMYWYQQKSSQAPKLLFHYYDKDFNNEADTPDNFQSRRPNTSFCFLDIRSPGLGDTAMYLCATSRDRKNEQFFGPGTRLTVL.

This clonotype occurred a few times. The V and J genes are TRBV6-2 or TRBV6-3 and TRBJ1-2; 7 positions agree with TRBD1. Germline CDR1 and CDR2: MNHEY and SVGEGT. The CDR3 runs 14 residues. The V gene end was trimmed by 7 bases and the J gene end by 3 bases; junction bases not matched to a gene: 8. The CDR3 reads CASIAQGRYYGYTF. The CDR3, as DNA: TGTGCCAGCATTGCACAGGGGCGATACTATGGCTACACCTTC.

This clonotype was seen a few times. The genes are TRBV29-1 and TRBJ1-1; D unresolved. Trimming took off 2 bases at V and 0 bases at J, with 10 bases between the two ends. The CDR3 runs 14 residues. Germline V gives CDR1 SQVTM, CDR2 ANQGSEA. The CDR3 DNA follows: TGCAGCGTTGAAAAAGGACGGATGAACACTGAAGCTTTCTTT. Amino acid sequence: CSVEKGRMNTEAFF.

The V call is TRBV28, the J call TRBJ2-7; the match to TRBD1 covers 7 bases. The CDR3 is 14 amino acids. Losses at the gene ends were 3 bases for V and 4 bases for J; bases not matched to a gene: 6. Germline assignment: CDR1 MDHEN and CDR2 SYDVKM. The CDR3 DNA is TGTGCCAGCAGTTTGGGGACAGAGCCTTACGAGCAGTACTTC. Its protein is CASSLGTEPYEQYF.